These 22 T cell receptor beta chains were all obtained from the same sample, sequenced in a study of blood T cell repertoires in COVID-19 (dated by TCRdb to the early 2020s). Libraries were built with the immunoSEQ multiplex PCR assay. Drawn from immuneACCESS, this table holds only the in-frame rearrangements with V and J called that TCRdb kept. Clones are partly lost; checked studies trace under half to an unresolved V gene and leave the rest unexplained. This sample comprises about 300,000 clones, more than 75% of them detected only once. The ten biggest clones cover 1.3% of the sample. Material: peripheral blood. The source is a man in his 70s with acute or convalescent COVID-19.

V usage is TRBV7-8 and J usage is TRBJ2-5, with D perhaps TRBD1 (6 bases). Trimming took off 5 bases at V and 4 bases at J, with 11 bases between the two ends. This CDR3 region has 13 residues. Germline assignment: CDR1 SGHVS and CDR2 FQNEAQ. The CDR3, as DNA: TGTGCCAGCAGCAGGAGCAGGGGAGAGACCCAGTACTTC. Translated: CASSRSRGETQYF.

The CDR3 sequence is CASSYLATGQEQFF. The CDR3 region has the DNA TGTGCCAGCAGTTACCTAGCCACAGGGCAGGAGCAGTTCTTC. The chain recombines TRBV6-2 or TRBV6-3 with TRBJ2-1; D perhaps matches TRBD1 (6 bases). The CDR3 extends over 14 amino acids. CDR1 is MNHEY, CDR2 SVGEGT, per germline. V dropped 2 bases and J dropped 10 bases, with 15 bases sitting between them.

A note on this clone: In the same sample, other DNA sequences code for this CDR3. This chain uses TRBV29-1 with TRBJ2-2, with 8 nucleotides matching TRBD1. Per germline, CDR1 SQVTM and CDR2 ANQGSEA. The CDR3 runs to 13 residues. Trimming cost V 6 bases and J 1 base; bases outside gene matches: 1. CDR3 bases: TGCAGCGTCGACAGGGGGAACACCGGGGAGCTGTTTTTT. It codes for CSVDRGNTGELFF.

The chain is built from TRBV2 and TRBJ2-5, with D perhaps TRBD1 (5 bases). The germline gives CDR1 SNHLY, CDR2 FYNNEI. The V and J ends lost 6 bases and 0 bases respectively, with 8 bases between them. The CDR3 spans 13 residues. This chain's CDR3 is CASRGRNQETQYF. In DNA, the CDR3 is TGTGCCAGCAGGGGGCGAAACCAAGAGACCCAGTACTTC.

The chain couples TRBV11-2 to TRBJ1-2; 7 bases map to TRBD1. Trimming at V came to 5 bases and at J to 5 bases, leaving 8 bases not matched to a gene. The CDR3 runs to 14 residues. Per the germline V gene, CDR1 is SGHAT and CDR2 is FQNNGV. In DNA, the CDR3 is TGTGCCAGCAGCCTATCTCAGGGGGTTTATGGCTACACCTTC. Its translation: CASSLSQGVYGYTF.

The V and J genes are TRBV11-2 and TRBJ1-1; possibly TRBD1 for D (5 bases). Trimming removed 4 bases from V and 4 bases from J, with 13 bases in between. CDR1 is SGHAT, CDR2 FQNNGV, per germline. The length of the CDR3 is 14 residues. Written as DNA, the CDR3 is TGTGCCAGCAGCTCCCCGGGGGAGAGCACTGAAGCTTTCTTT. Residues: CASSSPGESTEAFF. The full variable domain, in which reference TRBV11-2 and TRBJ1-1 provide the parts outside the CDR3, is EAGVAQSPRYKIIEKRQSVAFWCNPISGHATLYWYQQILGQGPKLLIQFQNNGVVDDSQLPKDRFSAERLKGVDSTLKIQPAKLEDSAVYLCASSSPGESTEAFFGQGTRLTVV.

The chain employs TRBV5-1 and TRBJ1-3; D unclear. The CDR3 has 15 residues. CDR1 is SGHRS, CDR2 YFSETQ, per germline. V gave up 0 bases and J gave up 0 bases, with 7 bases separating them. The CDR3 spells CASSLDAHSGNTIYF. The CDR3 DNA is TGCGCCAGCAGCTTGGATGCACACTCTGGAAACACCATATATTTT.

The chain uses TRBV5-1 and TRBJ2-3, with 15 bases that match TRBD2. V shed 0 bases, J shed 6 bases, and the junction held 2 bases outside the gene matches. CDR1 and CDR2 (germline): SGHRS, YFSETQ. This CDR3 has 16 amino acids. CDR3 DNA sequence: TGCGCCAGCAGCTTGGAGGGGACTAGCGGGAGGGATACGCAGTATTTT. As protein: CASSLEGTSGRDTQYF.

The DNA for the CDR3 is TGTGCCAGCAGCGTAGGGAGGGTACTCTCTGGGGCCAACGTCCTGACTTTC. It yields the protein CASSVGRVLSGANVLTF. The V gene is TRBV9, the J gene TRBJ2-6, with D tentatively TRBD2 (6 bases). The CDR3 sequence is 17 residues long. V was shortened by 0 bases and J by 0 bases, with 10 bases between the two germline ends. Per germline, CDR1 SGDLS and CDR2 YYNGEE. Full variable domain (rest looked up from reference TRBV9 and TRBJ2-6): DSGVTQTPKHLITATGQRVTLRCSPRSGDLSVYWYQQSLDQGLQFLIQYYNGEERAKGNILERFSAQQFPDLHSELNLSSLELGDSALYFCASSVGRVLSGANVLTFGAGSRLTVL.

This clone was observed a few times. The chain has TRBV18 and TRBJ1-2, with 8 bases identical to TRBD1. With V trimmed by 3 bases and J by 4 bases, 4 bases remained unmatched. The V gene's germline CDR1 is KGHSH and CDR2 LQKENI. This CDR3 region has 14 residues. CDR3 DNA sequence: TGTGCCAGCTCACCTGGGACAGGAAGCTATGGCTACACCTTC. Its translation is CASSPGTGSYGYTF.

The V and J genes are TRBV29-1 and TRBJ2-7; TRBD1 is a possible D gene (6 bases). Per germline, CDR1 SQVTM and CDR2 ANQGSEA. V lost 7 bases and J lost 1, with 14 bases in between. This CDR3 has 13 amino acids. The CDR3, as DNA: TGCAGCGCTTCCCTAAGGGGGTCCTACGAGCAGTACTTC. Translation gives CSASLRGSYEQYF.

The chain joins TRBV21-1 to TRBJ1-4. TRBV21-1 is reported as a pseudogene. CDR3 length equals 8 residues. CDR3 sequence: CASSVGVF. In nucleotides, the CDR3 is TGTGCCAGCAGCGTCGGGGTTTTT.

The rearrangement links TRBV4-1 to TRBJ2-1; 8 positions match TRBD2. Germline V gene data show CDR1 as MGHRA and CDR2 as YSYEKL. The V and J ends lost 4 bases and 4 bases, in that order; junction bases with no gene match: 9. This CDR3 comprises 16 residues. The CDR3 sequence is CASSLAGRGSYNEQFF. The CDR3 bases are TGCGCCAGCAGCCTTGCCGGGAGGGGTTCTTACAATGAGCAGTTCTTC.

The V call is TRBV18, the J call TRBJ2-7; D perhaps matches TRBD2 (5 bases). The V end was cut by 3 bases, the J end by 5 bases, with 8 bases between. The CDR3 length is 12 residues. Germline CDR1 is KGHSH and CDR2 is LQKENI. The CDR3 loop reads CASSPSGNEQYF. The CDR3 nucleotides read TGTGCCAGCTCACCCTCGGGGAACGAGCAGTACTTC.

The rearrangement joins TRBV13 to TRBJ1-3, with a weak D call TRBD1 (5 bases). CDR1 and CDR2 (germline): PRHDT, FYEKMQ (reference sequence). V gave up 5 bases and J gave up 0 bases, with 17 bases separating them. The CDR3 is made up of 17 amino acids. CDR3 DNA sequence: TGTGCCAGCAGCCCGACGGGGGGGTCCGACTCTGGAAACACCATATATTTT. Amino acids: CASSPTGGSDSGNTIYF.

The CDR3 protein is CASKTSGRWDEQYF. CDR3 bases: TGTGCCAGCAAGACTAGCGGGAGGTGGGACGAGCAGTACTTC. The rearrangement links TRBV2 to TRBJ2-7, with 13 bases identical to TRBD2. J was trimmed by 5 bases and V by 7 bases; bases with no gene match: 5. CDR3 length: 14 amino acids. The germline gives CDR1 SNHLY, CDR2 FYNNEI. The full variable domain, completed using reference TRBV2 and TRBJ2-7, is EPEVTQTPSHQVTQMGQEVILRCVPISNHLYFYWYRQILGQKVEFLVSFYNNEISEKSEIFDDQFSVERPDGSNFTLKIRSTKLEDSAMYFCASKTSGRWDEQYFGPGTRLTVT.

This clone was recorded a few times. The chain is built from TRBV11-3 and TRBJ2-3, with a possible D match to TRBD2 (6 bases). Trimming stripped 8 bases from V and 1 base from J, with 13 bases between. Germline assignment: CDR1 SGHNT and CDR2 YENEEA. The CDR3 extends over 14 amino acids. The CDR3 here is CASGPSGGTDTQYF. CDR3 nucleotides: TGTGCCAGCGGACCGTCGGGGGGCACAGATACGCAGTATTTT. Variable domain in full (rest from reference TRBV11-3 and TRBJ2-3): EAGVVQSPRYKIIEKKQPVAFWCNPISGHNTLYWYLQNLGQGPELLIRYENEEAVDDSQLPKDRFSAERLKGVDSTLKIQPAELGDSAVYLCASGPSGGTDTQYFGPGTRLTVL.

The genes are TRBV6-2 or TRBV6-3 and TRBJ2-5; D not resolved. CDR3 length: 14 amino acids. Germline V gene lookup returns CDR1 MNHEY and CDR2 SVGEGT. Trimming removed 0 bases at V and 1 base at J, with 6 bases between. The CDR3 protein is CASSYSQTQETQYF. The CDR3 bases are TGTGCCAGCAGTTACTCACAAACCCAAGAGACCCAGTACTTC.

This chain uses TRBV29-1 with TRBJ2-3; D is unclear. CDR3 length equals 15 residues. Trimming shortened V by 8 bases and J by 0 bases, and 18 bases separated the two germline ends. CDR1 and CDR2 from the germline V gene are SQVTM and ANQGSEA. The DNA for the CDR3 is TGCAGCTTCTCTGGTGCAGATTCTAGCACAGATACGCAGTATTTT. Amino acids: CSFSGADSSTDTQYF.

This clone has just a few counts. J is TRBJ2-5 and V is TRBV29-1, with TRBD2 identical over 14 bases. J lost 7 bases, V lost 4 bases, and 8 bases had no gene match. The CDR3 is 15 amino acids. Germline V lookup: CDR1 SQVTM, CDR2 ANQGSEA. CDR3 in DNA: TGCAGCGTTGGGACTAGCGGGGGGCCTGTTTTGACCCAGTACTTC. Protein: CSVGTSGGPVLTQYF.

V gene TRBV5-8 combines with J gene TRBJ2-2; 10 bases agree with TRBD2. The CDR3 has 17 amino acids. CDR1 SGHTS and CDR2 YDEGEE come from the germline V gene. The V gene end was trimmed by 6 bases and the J gene end by 3 bases; junction bases not matched to a gene: 11. The CDR3 DNA reads TGTGCCAGCACTATCCTGGGACTAGCGAAACACACCGGGGAGCTGTTTTTT. Translation gives CASTILGLAKHTGELFF.

The chain carries TRBV4-3 and TRBJ2-1, with 7 nucleotides matching TRBD2. From germline, CDR1 is LGHNA and CDR2 YSLEER. Germline trimming cut 0 bases from V and 5 bases from J; bases unmatched to any gene: 7. The CDR3 has 16 amino acids. The CDR3 protein is CASSQDGGSPHNEQFF. DNA for the CDR3: TGCGCCAGCAGCCAAGACGGCGGGAGCCCTCACAATGAGCAGTTCTTC.